Listed here are 13 T cell receptor beta chains from one sample, sequenced in a study of blood T cell repertoires in COVID-19 (dated by TCRdb to about 2020). Libraries were made using the immunoSEQ multiplex PCR assay. Not all clones reach the TCRdb copy of this immuneACCESS table, which keeps in-frame sequences only. Checked studies attribute under half of the gap to unresolved V genes and leave the rest unexplained. Counted in this sample were 56,000 or so clones; 75% to 90% of them appeared once. Less than 50% of the sample belongs to the ten largest clones. The sequenced sample was peripheral blood. These receptors were obtained from a woman aged 55-69 years with COVID-19, enrolled during active disease.

This sequence joins TRBV10-1 and TRBJ2-2; D is unresolved. The CDR3 runs to 13 residues. Germline-derived CDR1 and CDR2 are WNHNN and SYGVQD (reference sequence). V dropped 3 bases and J dropped 4 bases, with 6 bases sitting between them. The CDR3 is CASSDSFTGELFF. For the CDR3, the DNA is TGCGCCAGCAGTGACTCGTTCACCGGGGAGCTGTTTTTT.

This clone appeared once. The chain combines TRBV25-1 with TRBJ2-1, with D perhaps matching TRBD2 (6 bases). Germline CDR1 is MGHDK and CDR2 is SYGVNS. CDR3 length equals 12 residues. V lost 10 bases and J 3 bases, leaving 10 bases between the germline ends. The CDR3 loop is CATAGLYNEQFF. CDR3 in DNA: TGTGCCACCGCGGGACTCTACAATGAGCAGTTCTTC.

The chain employs TRBV4-3 and TRBJ1-1, with D unclear. Germline CDR1 LGHNA, CDR2 YSLEER. The CDR3 has 17 residues. V lost 0 bases, J lost 0 bases, and 14 bases lay in between. Here the CDR3 DNA reads TGCGCCAGCAGCCAAGAAGGCGGTTTTACCTTGAACACTGAAGCTTTCTTT. It encodes CASSQEGGFTLNTEAFF.

The J gene is TRBJ1-1, the V gene TRBV2, with 11 positions matching TRBD1. Germline assignment: CDR1 SNHLY and CDR2 FYNNEI. V lost 5 bases and J lost 7; bases outside the gene matches: 3. The CDR3 covers 13 residues. The CDR3 sequence: CASSTDRGHEAFF. In DNA form, the CDR3 reads TGTGCCAGCAGTACGGACAGGGGGCATGAAGCTTTCTTT.

The V call is TRBV7-2, the J call TRBJ2-3; D possibly corresponds to TRBD2 (5 bases). This CDR3 has 12 amino acids. Germline CDR1 is SGHTA and CDR2 is FQGNSA. V lost 8 bases and J 0 bases, leaving 6 bases between the germline ends. CDR3 DNA: TGTGCCAGCGCTAGCAGCACAGATACGCAGTATTTT. Translating it yields CASASSTDTQYF.

The chain recombines TRBV19 with TRBJ1-2, with D tentatively TRBD1 (6 bases). Germline V lookup: CDR1 LNHDA, CDR2 SQIVND (reference sequence). The V gene lost 6 bases and the J gene lost 6 bases, with 11 bases spanning the gap. The length of the CDR3 is 12 residues. CDR3 in DNA: TGTGCCAGTAGAAGACAGGCTGATGGCTACACCTTC. This sequence encodes CASRRQADGYTF. Drawing the rest from reference TRBV19 and TRBJ1-2, the complete variable domain is DGGITQSPKYLFRKEGQNVTLSCEQNLNHDAMYWYRQDPGQGLRLIYYSQIVNDFQKGDIAEGYSVSREKKESFPLTVTSAQKNPTAFYLCASRRQADGYTFGSGTRLTVV.

The chain employs TRBV6-5 and TRBJ2-7; 7 nucleotides match TRBD2. The CDR3 extends over 14 amino acids. The germline CDR1 and CDR2 sequences are MNHEY and SVGAGI. The J segment lost 0 bases and the V segment lost 4 bases, leaving 3 bases of the junction unmatched. The CDR3 reads CASSWGDYSYEQYF. The CDR3 DNA reads as TGTGCCAGCAGTTGGGGGGACTACTCCTACGAGCAGTACTTC.

J is TRBJ1-1 and V is TRBV12-3 or TRBV12-4; D ambiguous. Trimming stripped 3 bases from V and 5 bases from J, with 10 bases between. The CDR3 consists of 13 residues. CDR3 in amino acids: CASSLGPGTEAFF. CDR3 sequence (DNA): TGTGCCAGCAGTTTGGGTCCGGGGACTGAAGCTTTCTTT.

The chain joins TRBV21-1 to TRBJ1-5; whether TRBD1, the table's D call, matches the DNA was not checked. TRBV21-1 is described as a pseudogene. The CDR3 covers 20 residues. The CDR3: CASSSRQGAVEVGEGQPQHF. CDR3 in DNA: TGTGCCAGCAGCTCCCGACAGGGGGCGGTTGAGGTTGGTGAAGGACAGCCCCAGCATTTT.

The chain joins TRBV28 to TRBJ1-1; D is ambiguous. Trimming took 6 bases from V and 3 from J, leaving 5 bases between them. The CDR3 is 11 residues long. Germline-derived CDR1 and CDR2 are MDHEN and SYDVKM. The CDR3 sequence is CASSRDTEAFF. The CDR3 DNA is TGTGCCAGCAGCCGCGACACTGAAGCTTTCTTT.

This clone was found once. V is TRBV5-1 and J is TRBJ1-1; D gene ambiguous. Trimming took 4 bases from V and 1 from J, leaving 11 bases between them. Germline V gene sequence: CDR1 SGHRS, CDR2 YFSETQ. The CDR3 extends over 14 amino acids. DNA of the CDR3: TGCGCCAGCAGCCCCCTCCGGAGGAACACTGAAGCTTTCTTT. Amino acid sequence: CASSPLRRNTEAFF.

This clone appeared a few times. J is TRBJ1-1 and V is TRBV5-6; possibly TRBD1 for D (5 bases). CDR1 and CDR2 (germline): SGHDT, YYEEEE. The CDR3 loop spans 16 amino acids. V lost 2 bases to trimming and J lost 1 base, with 15 bases between them. The CDR3 DNA follows: TGTGCCAGCAGCTTAATGGCAGCGGGGACGAACACTGAAGCTTTCTTT. Amino acids: CASSLMAAGTNTEAFF.

The chain has TRBV7-2 and TRBJ2-7; D not resolved. Trimming pared 11 bases from V and 4 bases from J, leaving 21 bases between. Germline CDR1 SGHTA, CDR2 FQGNSA. The CDR3 spans 14 residues. The CDR3 loop is CARTSPSATYEQYF. Here the CDR3 DNA reads TGTGCCCGAACTTCCCCCAGCGCTACTTACGAGCAGTACTTC.